A selection of T cell receptor beta chains follows, all from one sample in a study of immune cell composition in non-small cell lung cancer. Clones were sequenced by immunoSEQ multiplex PCR, and TCRdb holds only the in-frame ones, with some missing. The sample records about 1,700 clones, just under 80% being singletons. The same data also contributed to another study, on CD4 T cells in lung cancer.

Input material: lung tumor tissue. These receptor sequences come from a human donor with non-small cell lung cancer. Each CDR3 is given with its conserved first and last residue. The D gene is left open where the match is weak. Clone size is stated in some rows and not others, as once, few, many or a class when expanded.

j_call d_call v_call clone_size cdr3_nt cdr3_aa
TRBJ2-3 TRBD2 TRBV6-6 . TGTGCCAGCAGCAGTAGCGGGGGGACTACGCAGTATTTT CASSSSGGTTQYF
TRBJ1-6 . TRBV2 . TGTGCCAGCAAGCAGGGGCGAGGACCCCTCCACTTT CASKQGRGPLHF
TRBJ1-5 . TRBV5-5 few TGTGCCAGCAGCTCCCAAGGGGCCCTCAACAATCAGCCCCAGCATTTT CASSSQGALNNQPQHF
TRBJ2-6 . TRBV27 once TGTGCCAGCAGTTTATTCAACGGGGGCTCTGGGGCCAACGTCCTGACTTTC CASSLFNGGSGANVLTF
TRBJ2-4 . TRBV5-5 . TGTGCCAGCAGCTTGGCTAGCCGGAACATTCAGTACTTC CASSLASRNIQYF
TRBJ2-1 TRBD2 TRBV11-3 once TGTGCCAGCAGCTTAACAGGACTAGCGCGGCAGTTCTTC CASSLTGLARQFF
TRBJ2-1 . TRBV5-5 . TGTGCCAGCAGCTTGGATGCGGGTGAGCAGTTCTTC CASSLDAGEQFF
TRBJ2-3 . TRBV11-3 . TGTGCCAGCAGCTCTAGTCAGGGGATCACAGATACGCAGTATTTT CASSSSQGITDTQYF
TRBJ1-1 TRBD1 TRBV14 . TGTGCCAGCAGCCACGGACAGGCGCGAAACACTGAAGCTTTCTTT CASSHGQARNTEAFF
TRBJ1-5 TRBD1 TRBV28 few TGTGCCAGCAGTTCGGGTGACAGGGAAGGAAAGCCCCAGCATTTT CASSSGDREGKPQHF
TRBJ1-5 TRBD1 TRBV19 . TGTGCCAGTAGTAGTATGGTTTGGGACAGGGATCGAGATCAGCCCCAGCATTTT CASSSMVWDRDRDQPQHF
TRBJ1-2 . TRBV30 once TGTGCCTGGATCATTGCCGGGGTAAACTATGGCTACACCTTC CAWIIAGVNYGYTF
TRBJ2-2 TRBD2 TRBV7-7 . TGTGCTAGCAGCTCAAGACTAGCGGGGGACACCGGGGAGCTGTTTTTT CASSSRLAGDTGELFF
TRBJ1-5 TRBD1 TRBV11-3 . TGTGCCAGCAGCCCCAGGACAGGGAATCAGCCCCAGCATTTT CASSPRTGNQPQHF
TRBJ1-2 TRBD1 TRBV2 . TGTGCCAGCAGTGAAAGGTACCGGGACAGCTATGGCTACACCTTC CASSERYRDSYGYTF
TRBJ2-5 . TRBV5-1 . TGCGCCAGCAGCCCGGGGACATCAGGAGAAGAGACCCAGTACTTC CASSPGTSGEETQYF
TRBJ1-3 TRBD1 TRBV30 . TGTGCCTGGAACCGGGACAGCTTTTCTGGAAACACCATATATTTT CAWNRDSFSGNTIYF
TRBJ2-3 TRBD2 TRBV6-1 . TGTGCCAGCAGCCTTTCCTCAGCGGGGGCAGATACGCAGTATTTT CASSLSSAGADTQYF
TRBJ1-4 . TRBV30 once TGTGCCTGGAGACACAGGACTAATAATGAAAAACTGTTTTTT CAWRHRTNNEKLFF
TRBJ1-3 . TRBV5-1 . TGCGCCAGCAGCGGAGGGGTTGGAAACACCATATATTTT CASSGGVGNTIYF
TRBJ2-5 TRBD1 TRBV5-1 . TGCGCCAGCAGCTTGGCCGGACAGGCAAGAGAGACCCAGTACTTC CASSLAGQARETQYF
TRBJ1-1 . TRBV2 few TGTGCCAGCAGTGTCGTACAGATAAACACTGAAGCTTTCTTT CASSVVQINTEAFF
TRBJ1-2 . TRBV6-5 . TGTGCCAGCAGCCCGGGGGTTTGGTCTCGGCAGGGCTACACCTTC CASSPGVWSRQGYTF
TRBJ1-1 TRBD1 TRBV7-9 . TGTGCCAGCAGCTTGGACAGGGCGGGGGACACTGAAGCTTTCTTT CASSLDRAGDTEAFF
TRBJ2-7 TRBD1 TRBV5-1 . TGCGCCAGCAGCCCTACCGGGACAGGGGGCCTCTACGAGCAGTACTTC CASSPTGTGGLYEQYF
TRBJ1-2 . TRBV5-5 . TGTGCCAGCAGCCAAGATCTAGAAGGTGGCTACACCTTC CASSQDLEGGYTF
TRBJ2-6 TRBD1 TRBV4-1 . TGCGCCAGCAGCCGGACCCCCGGGACAGTGAGCTCTGGGGCCAACGTCCTGACTTTC CASSRTPGTVSSGANVLTF
TRBJ2-1 TRBD2 TRBV7-6 . TGTGCCAGCAGCCCCCAAGGTTCTAGCGGCTACAATGAGCAGTTCTTC CASSPQGSSGYNEQFF
TRBJ1-2 . TRBV10-3 . TGTGCCATCAGTTTCGCTAACTATGGCTACACCTTC CAISFANYGYTF
TRBJ2-7 . TRBV7-1 . TGTGCCAGCAGCTTAGCCAGACAGAACCGTCACTACGAGCAGTACTTC CASSLARQNRHYEQYF
TRBJ1-6 . TRBV6-6 . TGTGCCAGCAGTTACTGGCAGGGAGGTAATTCACCCCTCCACTTT CASSYWQGGNSPLHF
TRBJ2-6 TRBD2 TRBV7-2 . TGTGCCAGCAGCACTAGCGGGGGGGCTGGGGCCAACGTCCTGACTTTC CASSTSGGAGANVLTF
TRBJ2-1 TRBD1 TRBV30 . TGTGCCTGGAGTGTCTTCGGGACAGGGCCCTACAATGAGCAGTTCTTC CAWSVFGTGPYNEQFF
TRBJ2-5 . TRBV6-6 few TGTGCCAGCAGTTACTCCGGGACTTCAGAGACCCAGTACTTC CASSYSGTSETQYF
TRBJ2-5 TRBD2 TRBV9 . TGTGCCAGCAGCCCTCTCCTCTCAGCGGGGGAAGAGACCCAGTACTTC CASSPLLSAGEETQYF
TRBJ2-1 TRBD1 TRBV27 . TGTGCCAGCAGCCTGGGGACAGGGGGCTACAATGAGCAGTTCTTC CASSLGTGGYNEQFF
TRBJ1-1 TRBD1 TRBV27 once TGTGCCAGCAGTTTATCGCCCCATGACAGGGAGAGCACTGAAGCTTTCTTT CASSLSPHDRESTEAFF
TRBJ2-5 . TRBV5-1 few TGCGCCAGCAGCTCATCCCAAGAGACCCAGTACTTC CASSSSQETQYF
TRBJ2-7 TRBD1 TRBV12-5 . TGTGCTAGTGGTTTGAGACAGGGTCGCTACTACGAGCAGTACTTC CASGLRQGRYYEQYF
TRBJ1-5 TRBD1 TRBV9 . TGTGCCAGCAGCTCGACAGGGAACAATCAGCCCCAGCATTTT CASSSTGNNQPQHF
TRBJ1-1 . TRBV29-1 . TGCAGCGTGGCCTACTCCAGGGGCCAAAACGTAAACACTGAAGCTTTCTTT CSVAYSRGQNVNTEAFF